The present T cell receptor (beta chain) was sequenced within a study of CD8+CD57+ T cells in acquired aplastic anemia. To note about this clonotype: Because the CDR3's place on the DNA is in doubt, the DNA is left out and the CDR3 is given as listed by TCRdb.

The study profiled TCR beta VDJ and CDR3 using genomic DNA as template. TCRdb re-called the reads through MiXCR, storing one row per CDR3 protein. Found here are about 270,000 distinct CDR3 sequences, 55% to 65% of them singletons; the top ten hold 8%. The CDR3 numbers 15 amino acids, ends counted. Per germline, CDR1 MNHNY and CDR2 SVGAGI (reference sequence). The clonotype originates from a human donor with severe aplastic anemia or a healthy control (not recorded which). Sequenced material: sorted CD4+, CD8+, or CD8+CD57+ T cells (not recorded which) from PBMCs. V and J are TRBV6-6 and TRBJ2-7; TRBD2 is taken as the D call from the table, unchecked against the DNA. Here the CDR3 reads CASSSSGEGGYEQYF.